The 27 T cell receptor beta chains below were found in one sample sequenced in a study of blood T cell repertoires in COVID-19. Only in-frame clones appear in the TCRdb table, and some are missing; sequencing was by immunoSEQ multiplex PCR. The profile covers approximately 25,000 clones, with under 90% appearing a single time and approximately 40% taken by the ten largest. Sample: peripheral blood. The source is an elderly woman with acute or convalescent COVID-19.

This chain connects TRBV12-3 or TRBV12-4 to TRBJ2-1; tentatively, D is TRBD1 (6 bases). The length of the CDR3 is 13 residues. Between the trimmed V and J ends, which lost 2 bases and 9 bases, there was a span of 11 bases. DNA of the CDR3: TGTGCCAGCAGTTTAAAGGGGGTGGGTGAGCAGTTCTTC. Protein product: CASSLKGVGEQFF.

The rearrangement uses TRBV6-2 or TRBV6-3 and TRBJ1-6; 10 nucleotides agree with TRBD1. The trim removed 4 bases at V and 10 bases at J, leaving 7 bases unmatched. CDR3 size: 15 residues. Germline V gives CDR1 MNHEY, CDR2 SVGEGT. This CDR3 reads CASSSRQGAGSPLHF. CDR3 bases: TGTGCCAGCAGTTCCAGACAGGGGGCAGGATCACCCCTCCACTTT.

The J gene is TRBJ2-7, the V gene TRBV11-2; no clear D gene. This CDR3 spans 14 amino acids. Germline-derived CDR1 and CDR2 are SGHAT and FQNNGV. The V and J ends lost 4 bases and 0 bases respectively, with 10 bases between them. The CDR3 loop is CASSSSVNSYEQYF. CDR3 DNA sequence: TGTGCCAGCAGCTCCAGTGTAAACTCCTACGAGCAGTACTTC.

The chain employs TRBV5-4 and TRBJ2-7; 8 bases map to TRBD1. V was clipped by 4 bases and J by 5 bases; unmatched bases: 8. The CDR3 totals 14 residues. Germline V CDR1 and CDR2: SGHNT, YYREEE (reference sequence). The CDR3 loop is CASSPDRGRNEQYF. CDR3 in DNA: TGTGCCAGCAGCCCCGACAGGGGAAGGAACGAGCAGTACTTC.

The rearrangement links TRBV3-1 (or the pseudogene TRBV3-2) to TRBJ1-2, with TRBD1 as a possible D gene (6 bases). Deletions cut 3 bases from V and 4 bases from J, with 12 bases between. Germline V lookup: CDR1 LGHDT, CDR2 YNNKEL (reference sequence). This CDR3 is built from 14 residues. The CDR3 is CASSQGAQVYGYTF. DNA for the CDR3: TGTGCCAGCAGCCAGGGGGCGCAGGTCTATGGCTACACCTTC.

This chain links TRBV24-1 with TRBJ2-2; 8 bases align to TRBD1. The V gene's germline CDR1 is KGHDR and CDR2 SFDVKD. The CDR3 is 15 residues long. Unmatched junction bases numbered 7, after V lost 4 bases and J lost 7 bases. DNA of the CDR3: TGTGCCACCAGTGACTCCAGGACAGGGTTCGGGGAGCTGTTTTTT. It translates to CATSDSRTGFGELFF.

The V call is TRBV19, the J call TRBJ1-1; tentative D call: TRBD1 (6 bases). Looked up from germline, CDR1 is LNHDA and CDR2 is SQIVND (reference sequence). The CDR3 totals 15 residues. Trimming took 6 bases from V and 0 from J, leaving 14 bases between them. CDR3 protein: CASRRTEVMNTEAFF. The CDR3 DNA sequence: TGTGCCAGTAGGAGGACAGAAGTAATGAACACTGAAGCTTTCTTT.

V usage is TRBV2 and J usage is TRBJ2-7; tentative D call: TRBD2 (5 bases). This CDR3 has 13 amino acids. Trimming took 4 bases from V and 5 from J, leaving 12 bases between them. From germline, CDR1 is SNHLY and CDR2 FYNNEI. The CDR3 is CASSVVRRHEQYF. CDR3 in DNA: TGTGCCAGCAGTGTTGTCAGGAGGCACGAGCAGTACTTC. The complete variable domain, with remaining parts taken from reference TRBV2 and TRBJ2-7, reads EPEVTQTPSHQVTQMGQEVILRCVPISNHLYFYWYRQILGQKVEFLVSFYNNEISEKSEIFDDQFSVERPDGSNFTLKIRSTKLEDSAMYFCASSVVRRHEQYFGPGTRLTVT.

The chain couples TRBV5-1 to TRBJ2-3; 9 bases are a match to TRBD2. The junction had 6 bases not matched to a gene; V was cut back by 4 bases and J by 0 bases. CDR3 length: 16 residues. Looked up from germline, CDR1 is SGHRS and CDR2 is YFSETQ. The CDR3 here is CASSPGLAVSTDTQYF. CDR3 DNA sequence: TGCGCCAGCAGCCCGGGACTAGCAGTTAGCACAGATACGCAGTATTTT. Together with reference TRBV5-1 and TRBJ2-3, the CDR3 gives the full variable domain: KAGVTQTPRYLIKTRGQQVTLSCSPISGHRSVSWYQQTPGQGLQFLFEYFSETQRNKGNFPGRFSGRQFSNSRSEMNVSTLELGDSALYLCASSPGLAVSTDTQYFGPGTRLTVL.

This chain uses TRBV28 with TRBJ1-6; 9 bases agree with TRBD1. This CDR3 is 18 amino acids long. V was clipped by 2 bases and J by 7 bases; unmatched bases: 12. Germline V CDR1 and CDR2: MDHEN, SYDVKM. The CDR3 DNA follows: TGTGCCAGCAGTTTAAGGGCCGGACAGGGGATAGGGAATTCACCCCTCCACTTT. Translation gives CASSLRAGQGIGNSPLHF.

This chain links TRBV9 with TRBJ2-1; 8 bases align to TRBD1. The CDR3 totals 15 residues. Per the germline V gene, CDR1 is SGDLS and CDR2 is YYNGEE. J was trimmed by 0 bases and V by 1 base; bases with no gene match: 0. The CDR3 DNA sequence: TGTGCCAGCAGCGTAACAGGGGGCTCCTACAATGAGCAGTTCTTC. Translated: CASSVTGGSYNEQFF.

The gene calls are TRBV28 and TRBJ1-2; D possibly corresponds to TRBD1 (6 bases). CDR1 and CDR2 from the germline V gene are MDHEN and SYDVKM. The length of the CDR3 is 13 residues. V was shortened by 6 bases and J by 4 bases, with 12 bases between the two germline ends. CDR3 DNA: TGTGCCAGCAGCTCAGGGGCGCGCTATGGCTACACCTTC. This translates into CASSSGARYGYTF.

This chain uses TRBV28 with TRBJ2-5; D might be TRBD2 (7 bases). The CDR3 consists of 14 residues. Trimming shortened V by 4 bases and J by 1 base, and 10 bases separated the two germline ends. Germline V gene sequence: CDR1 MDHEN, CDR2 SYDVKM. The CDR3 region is CASSSRGAQETQYF. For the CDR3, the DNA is TGTGCCAGCAGTTCCCGGGGGGCCCAAGAGACCCAGTACTTC.

The CDR3 loop is CASSPDGGGNQPQHF. The CDR3 DNA is TGTGCCAGCAGCCCCGATGGGGGGGGAAATCAGCCCCAGCATTTT. J is TRBJ1-5 and V is TRBV28, with D possibly matching TRBD1 (5 bases). CDR1 and CDR2 from the germline V gene are MDHEN and SYDVKM. Trimming took off 6 bases at V and 4 bases at J, with 16 bases between the two ends. This CDR3 contains 15 residues.

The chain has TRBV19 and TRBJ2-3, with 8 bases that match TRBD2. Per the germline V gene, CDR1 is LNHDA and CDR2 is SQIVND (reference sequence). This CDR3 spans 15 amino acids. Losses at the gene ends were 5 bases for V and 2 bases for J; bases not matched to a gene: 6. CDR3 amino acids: CASSDSGANTDTQYF. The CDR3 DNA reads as TGTGCCAGTAGTGATAGCGGGGCAAACACAGATACGCAGTATTTT.

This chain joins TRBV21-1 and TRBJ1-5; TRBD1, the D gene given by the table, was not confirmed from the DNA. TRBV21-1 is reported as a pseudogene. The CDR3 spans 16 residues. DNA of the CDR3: TGTGCCAGCAGCCTACCGGGACAGGGGGCATCTCAGCCCCAGCATTTT. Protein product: CASSLPGQGASQPQHF.

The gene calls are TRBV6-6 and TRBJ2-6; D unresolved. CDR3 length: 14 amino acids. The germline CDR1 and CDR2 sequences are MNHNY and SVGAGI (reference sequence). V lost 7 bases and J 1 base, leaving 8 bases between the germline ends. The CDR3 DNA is TGTGCCAGCATAACCAGTTCTGGGGCCAACGTCCTGACTTTC. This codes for CASITSSGANVLTF.

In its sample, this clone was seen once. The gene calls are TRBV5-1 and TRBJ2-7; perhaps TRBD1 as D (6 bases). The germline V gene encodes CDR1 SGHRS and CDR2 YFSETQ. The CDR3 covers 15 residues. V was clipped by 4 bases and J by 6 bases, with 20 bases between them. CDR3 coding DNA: TGCGCCAGCAGCCCTGGCCCATATACAGGGAGCGAGCAGTACTTC. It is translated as CASSPGPYTGSEQYF.

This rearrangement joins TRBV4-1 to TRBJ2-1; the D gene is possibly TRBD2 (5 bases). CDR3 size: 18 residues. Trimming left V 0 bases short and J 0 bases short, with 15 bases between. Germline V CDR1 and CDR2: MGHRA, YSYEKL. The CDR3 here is CASSQEGRGSSSYNEQFF. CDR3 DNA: TGCGCCAGCAGCCAAGAGGGTCGCGGGTCGAGCTCCTACAATGAGCAGTTCTTC.

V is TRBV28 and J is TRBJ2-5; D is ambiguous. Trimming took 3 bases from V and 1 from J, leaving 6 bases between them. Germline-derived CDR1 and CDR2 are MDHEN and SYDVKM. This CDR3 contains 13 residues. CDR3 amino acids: CASSFLFQETQYF. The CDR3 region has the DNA TGTGCCAGCAGTTTCCTGTTCCAAGAGACCCAGTACTTC.

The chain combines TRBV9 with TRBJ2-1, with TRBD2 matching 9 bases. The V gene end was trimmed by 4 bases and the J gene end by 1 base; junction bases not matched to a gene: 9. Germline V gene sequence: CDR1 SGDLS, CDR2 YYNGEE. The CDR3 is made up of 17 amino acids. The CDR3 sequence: CASSPRGSGGSYNEQFF. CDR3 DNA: TGTGCCAGCAGCCCTCGGGGTAGCGGGGGTTCCTACAATGAGCAGTTCTTC. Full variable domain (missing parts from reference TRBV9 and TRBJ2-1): DSGVTQTPKHLITATGQRVTLRCSPRSGDLSVYWYQQSLDQGLQFLIQYYNGEERAKGNILERFSAQQFPDLHSELNLSSLELGDSALYFCASSPRGSGGSYNEQFFGPGTRLTVL.

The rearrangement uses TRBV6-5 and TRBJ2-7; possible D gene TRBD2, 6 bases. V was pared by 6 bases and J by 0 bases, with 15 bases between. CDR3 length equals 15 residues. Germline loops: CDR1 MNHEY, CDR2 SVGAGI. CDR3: CASSKDYHLSYEQYF. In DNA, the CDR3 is TGTGCCAGCAGCAAGGACTACCACCTCTCCTACGAGCAGTACTTC.

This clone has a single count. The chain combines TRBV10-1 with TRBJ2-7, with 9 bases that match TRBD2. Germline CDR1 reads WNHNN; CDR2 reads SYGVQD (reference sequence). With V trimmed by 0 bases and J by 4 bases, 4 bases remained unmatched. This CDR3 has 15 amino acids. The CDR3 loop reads CASSESTSGVYEQYF. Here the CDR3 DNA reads TGCGCCAGCAGTGAGTCGACTAGCGGAGTATACGAGCAGTACTTC.

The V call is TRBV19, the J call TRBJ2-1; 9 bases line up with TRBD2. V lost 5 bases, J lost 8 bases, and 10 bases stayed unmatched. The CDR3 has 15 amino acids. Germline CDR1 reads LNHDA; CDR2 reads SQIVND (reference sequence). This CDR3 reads CASSSPSGKADEQFF. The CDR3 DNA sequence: TGTGCCAGTAGTTCACCTAGCGGGAAGGCGGATGAGCAGTTCTTC.

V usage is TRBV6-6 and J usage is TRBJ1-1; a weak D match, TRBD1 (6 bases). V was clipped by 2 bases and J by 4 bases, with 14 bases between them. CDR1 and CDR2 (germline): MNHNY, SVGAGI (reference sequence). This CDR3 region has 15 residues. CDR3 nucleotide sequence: TGTGCCAGCAGTTACGTAGCAGGGGTGGGCACTGAAGCTTTCTTT. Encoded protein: CASSYVAGVGTEAFF.

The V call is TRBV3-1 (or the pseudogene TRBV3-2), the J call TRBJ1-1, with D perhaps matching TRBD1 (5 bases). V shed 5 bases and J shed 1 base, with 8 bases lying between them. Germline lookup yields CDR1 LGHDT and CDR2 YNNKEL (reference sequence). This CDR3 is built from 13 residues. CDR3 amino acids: CASSSTGNTEAFF. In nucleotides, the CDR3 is TGTGCCAGCAGCTCTACAGGGAACACTGAAGCTTTCTTT.

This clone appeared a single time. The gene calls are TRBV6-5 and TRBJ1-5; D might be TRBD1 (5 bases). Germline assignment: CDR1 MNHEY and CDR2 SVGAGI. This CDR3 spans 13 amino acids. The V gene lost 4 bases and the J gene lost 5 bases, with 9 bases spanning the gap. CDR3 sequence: CASSSGRDQPQHF. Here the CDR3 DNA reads TGTGCCAGCAGTTCAGGGCGAGATCAGCCCCAGCATTTT.